This TCR beta chain appears in the sequencing data of a study of blood T cell repertoires in COVID-19. V was clipped by 1 base and J by 8 bases, with 4 bases between them. This CDR3 comprises 11 residues. The germline V gene has CDR1 SGHRS and CDR2 YFSETQ. TCRdb's table, derived via immunoSEQ multiplex PCR, lists solely in-frame clones and lacks some. The data contain around 140,000 clones, about four fifths of them seen just once; the ten biggest clones take up about a sixth. The rearrangement links TRBV5-1 to TRBJ2-1; D gene uncertain. Sequencing was performed on peripheral blood. The receptor was isolated from a woman of 80 years or more with acute or convalescent COVID-19. The CDR3, as DNA: TGCGCCAGCAGCTTGCGGGATGAGCAGTTCTTC. It specifies CASSLRDEQFF.